These 26 T cell receptor beta chains were all obtained from the same sample, sequenced in a study of T cell changes during pregnancy in multiple sclerosis. The table came from immunoSEQ multiplex PCR; TCRdb's copy has only in-frame clones and leaves some out. The repertoire has tens of thousands of clones, roughly 87% of them found once; the top ten carry 5% to 7.5%. Sample: peripheral blood, taken in the third trimester of pregnancy. These receptors were collected from a female donor in good health, enrolled as a control in a pregnancy study.

The chain combines TRBV30 with TRBJ2-5; unclear D gene. Looked up from germline, CDR1 is GTSNPN and CDR2 is SVGIG (reference sequence). This CDR3 region has 11 residues. Trimming removed 4 bases from V and 0 bases from J, with 3 bases in between. The CDR3 bases are TGTGCCTGGACAGACCAAGAGACCCAGTACTTC. Residues: CAWTDQETQYF.

The chain uses TRBV4-1 and TRBJ2-1; 10 bases align to TRBD2. The CDR3 contains 17 residues. V was pared by 4 bases and J by 2 bases, with 8 bases of the junction left unmatched. The germline V gene encodes CDR1 MGHRA and CDR2 YSYEKL. The DNA for the CDR3 is TGCGCCAGCAGCCCCTTGGGAAGCGGGAGGGCCTACAATGAGCAGTTCTTC. Its protein is CASSPLGSGRAYNEQFF.

V usage is TRBV6-1 and J usage is TRBJ1-1; 7 bases are a match to TRBD1. CDR1 and CDR2 (germline): MNHNS, SASEGT. The V gene end was trimmed by 6 bases and the J gene end by 4 bases; junction bases not matched to a gene: 5. This CDR3 has 13 residues. CDR3 sequence: CASRQTGATEAFF. The CDR3 DNA is TGTGCCAGCAGACAAACAGGGGCCACTGAAGCTTTCTTT.

V is TRBV7-6 and J is TRBJ2-7, with D possibly TRBD1 on 5 matching bases. The CDR3 runs to 14 residues. The germline V and J ends were trimmed by 5 bases and 7 bases, with 18 bases remaining between them. Germline CDR1 and CDR2: SGHVS and FNYEAQ. The CDR3 is CASSPGSPSGEQYF. Written as DNA, the CDR3 is TGTGCCAGCAGCCCAGGGTCCCCGTCGGGTGAGCAGTACTTC.

V usage is TRBV12-5 and J usage is TRBJ2-1, with 9 bases fitting TRBD1. Germline CDR1 LGHNT, CDR2 FRNRAP. V shed 1 base, J shed 9 bases, and the junction held 4 bases outside the gene matches. The CDR3 spans 14 residues. DNA of the CDR3: TGTGCTAGTGGTTTGGGACAGGGGGACGGTGAGCAGTTCTTC. This translates into CASGLGQGDGEQFF.

V is TRBV5-1 and J is TRBJ1-2; 12 positions agree with TRBD1. From germline, CDR1 is SGHRS and CDR2 YFSETQ. The CDR3 sequence is 14 residues long. Unmatched junction bases numbered 5, after V lost 4 bases and J lost 7 bases. DNA for the CDR3: TGCGCCAGCAGCCTGGGACAGGGGGCGCCTGGCTACACCTTC. Translated: CASSLGQGAPGYTF.

This clone has only one observation. V and J are TRBV29-1 and TRBJ2-7; 10 bases map to TRBD2. Unmatched junction bases numbered 9, after V lost 4 bases and J lost 6 bases. The germline V gene has CDR1 SQVTM and CDR2 ANQGSEA. This CDR3 spans 14 amino acids. In nucleotides, the CDR3 is TGCAGCGTTGTAGCTAGCGGGAGTTACGGCGAGCAGTACTTC. Amino acid sequence: CSVVASGSYGEQYF.

The rearrangement links TRBV27 to TRBJ2-4; D is possibly TRBD2 (5 bases). Trimming removed 5 bases from V and 8 bases from J, with 16 bases in between. CDR1 and CDR2 from the germline V gene are MNHEY and SMNVEV (reference sequence). The CDR3 spans 14 residues. CDR3: CASSPYTQRDIQYF. The CDR3 coding sequence is TGTGCCAGCAGTCCCTATACTCAGAGGGACATTCAGTACTTC.

J is TRBJ1-5 and V is TRBV5-6; tentatively, D is TRBD1 (5 bases). V lost 0 bases and J 0 bases, leaving 10 bases between the germline ends. This CDR3 has 16 amino acids. CDR1 is SGHDT, CDR2 YYEEEE, per germline. CDR3 sequence (DNA): TGTGCCAGCAGCTTGGGACAGTCATATAGCAATCAGCCCCAGCATTTT. Its translation is CASSLGQSYSNQPQHF.

The chain is built from TRBV18 and TRBJ1-5; D is undetermined. The CDR3 runs 16 residues. In germline, CDR1 is KGHSH, CDR2 LQKENI. With 5 bases removed from V and 5 bases from J, the gap between germline ends came to 19 bases. CDR3 DNA sequence: TGTGCCAGCTCAACGACTATGGGTCTAGACCATCAGCCCCAGCATTTT. It encodes CASSTTMGLDHQPQHF.

This chain uses TRBV2 with TRBJ2-3; D is undetermined. Trimming stripped 8 bases from V and 0 bases from J, with 6 bases between. Germline V gene lookup returns CDR1 SNHLY and CDR2 FYNNEI. The CDR3 has 12 residues. The CDR3 loop reads CASSRSTDTQYF. The CDR3 nucleotides are TGTGCCAGCTCGCGGAGCACAGATACGCAGTATTTT.

This sequence joins TRBV7-8 and TRBJ1-2, with 12 nucleotides matching TRBD1. The CDR3 spans 16 residues. V lost 5 bases, J lost 4 bases, and 8 bases stayed unmatched. Looked up from germline, CDR1 is SGHVS and CDR2 is FQNEAQ. The CDR3 here is CASSLRPGQGAYGYTF. The DNA for the CDR3 is TGTGCCAGCAGCCTACGACCGGGACAGGGGGCCTATGGCTACACCTTC.

The chain recombines TRBV5-5 with TRBJ2-2; D not resolved. The CDR3 spans 14 residues. The V gene's germline CDR1 is SGHKS and CDR2 YYEKEE (reference sequence). V lost 4 bases, J lost 6 bases, and 13 bases lay in between. CDR3 nucleotide sequence: TGTGCCAGCAGCCTGATCGTAGGAGCCGGGGAGCTGTTTTTT. This encodes CASSLIVGAGELFF.

V and J are TRBV9 and TRBJ1-1; a weak D match, TRBD1 (6 bases). The CDR3 extends over 14 amino acids. From germline, CDR1 is SGDLS and CDR2 YYNGEE. Trimming removed 2 bases at V and 0 bases at J, with 8 bases between. CDR3 loop: CASSVTGLNTEAFF. The DNA of the CDR3 is TGTGCCAGCAGCGTTACAGGGCTGAACACTGAAGCTTTCTTT.

The chain carries TRBV7-9 and TRBJ2-7, with 11 bases aligning to TRBD2. The CDR3 extends over 16 amino acids. Germline loops: CDR1 SEHNR, CDR2 FQNEAQ (reference sequence). The V gene end was trimmed by 6 bases and the J gene end by 4 bases; junction bases not matched to a gene: 11. CDR3 loop: CASSLRVAGGPYEQYF. Written as DNA, the CDR3 is TGTGCCAGCAGTCTCCGAGTAGCGGGAGGGCCTTACGAGCAGTACTTC.

The chain employs TRBV6-5 and TRBJ2-5; 14 bases agree with TRBD2. The J segment lost 14 bases and the V segment lost 6 bases, leaving 5 bases of the junction unmatched. This CDR3 spans 12 amino acids. The germline CDR1 and CDR2 sequences are MNHEY and SVGAGI. The CDR3 nucleotides are TGTGCCAGCAGCGGACTAGCGGGAGGCCTCTACTTC. Encoded protein: CASSGLAGGLYF.

The chain joins TRBV5-5 to TRBJ1-1; a possible D gene is TRBD1 (5 bases). The germline V gene has CDR1 SGHKS and CDR2 YYEKEE (reference sequence). The CDR3 extends over 14 amino acids. Trimming left V 1 base short and J 8 bases short, with 15 bases between. The CDR3 region is CASSLPGNYQEAFF. The CDR3 bases are TGTGCCAGCAGCTTGCCAGGGAATTATCAGGAAGCTTTCTTT. Full variable domain (outside the CDR3, taken from reference TRBV5-5 and TRBJ1-1): DAGVTQSPTHLIKTRGQQVTLRCSPISGHKSVSWYQQVLGQGPQFIFQYYEKEERGRGNFPDRFSARQFPNYSSELNVNALLLGDSALYLCASSLPGNYQEAFFGQGTRLTVV.

The V call is TRBV6-5, the J call TRBJ2-1; tentative D call: TRBD2 (6 bases). The CDR3 is 14 amino acids. The germline gives CDR1 MNHEY, CDR2 SVGAGI. The ends were cut back, 0 bases at V and 7 bases at J, with 10 bases in the middle. Written as DNA, the CDR3 is TGTGCCAGCAGTTACTCGCCTAGCGAGAATGAGCAGTTCTTC. It translates to CASSYSPSENEQFF.

A remark on this clone: The CDR3 ends on some other residue instead of the conserved phenylalanine or tryptophan, so this is likely a read error. The rearrangement links TRBV18 to TRBJ1-2; 8 bases map to TRBD1. The CDR3 contains 14 residues. Germline CDR1 is KGHSH and CDR2 is LQKENI. In DNA form, the CDR3 reads TGTGTCAGCTCACGCGGCAGGGGGCTCGGTGGCTACACCCTC. Translation gives CVSSRGRGLGGYTL.

CDR3 sequence (DNA): TGTGCCAGCAGTCAGGTGGCGGGCGGGGAGCTGTTTTTT. Protein product: CASSQVAGGELFF. This sequence joins TRBV27 and TRBJ2-2; D is possibly TRBD2 (5 bases). The CDR3 is 13 amino acids. Germline loops: CDR1 MNHEY, CDR2 SMNVEV (reference sequence). The V gene lost 5 bases and the J gene lost 7 bases, with 11 bases spanning the gap.

V and J are TRBV18 and TRBJ2-7; possibly TRBD1 for D (5 bases). V shed 3 bases and J shed 2 bases, with 11 bases lying between them. The CDR3 runs 14 residues. The V gene's germline CDR1 is KGHSH and CDR2 LQKENI. CDR3 bases: TGTGCCAGCTCACCGTCACAGGAGACCTACGAGCAGTACTTC. Its translation: CASSPSQETYEQYF.

The CDR3 nucleotides are TGTGCCAGCAGCAACCCCGGGACTAGCGGGGGGACCACAGATACGCAGTATTTT. Translation: CASSNPGTSGGTTDTQYF. The chain joins TRBV5-6 to TRBJ2-3, with TRBD2 matching 15 bases. Unmatched junction bases numbered 8, after V lost 4 bases and J lost 2 bases. CDR1 and CDR2 from the germline V gene are SGHDT and YYEEEE. CDR3 length: 18 amino acids.

This clone was seen only once. The chain is built from TRBV5-8 and TRBJ2-5, with 10 positions matching TRBD2. V dropped 0 bases and J dropped 6; count of bases not matched to a gene: 5. Germline CDR1 reads SGHTS; CDR2 reads YDEGEE. The CDR3 consists of 15 residues. In nucleotides, the CDR3 is TGTGCCAGCAGCTTGGGGGCTAGCGGGAGTCAGACCCAGTACTTC. This encodes CASSLGASGSQTQYF.

A single count supports this clone. The gene calls are TRBV5-6 and TRBJ2-5, with 9 bases that match TRBD1. The CDR3 extends over 15 amino acids. J was trimmed by 5 bases and V by 1 base; bases with no gene match: 6. Germline V gives CDR1 SGHDT, CDR2 YYEEEE. CDR3 region: CASSLTGGPPETQYF. In nucleotides, the CDR3 is TGTGCCAGCAGCTTGACAGGGGGCCCGCCTGAGACCCAGTACTTC.

This clone was found many times. The chain employs TRBV30 and TRBJ2-7; weak D call: TRBD2 (5 bases). The CDR3 runs 12 residues. V lost 2 bases and J lost 1, with 6 bases in between. Per the germline V gene, CDR1 is GTSNPN and CDR2 is SVGIG (reference sequence). CDR3 DNA sequence: TGTGCCTGGAGTACGGGATCCTACGAGCAGTACTTC. It translates to CAWSTGSYEQYF.

This chain connects TRBV9 to TRBJ1-1; TRBD1 matches at 11 bases. Germline V CDR1 and CDR2: SGDLS, YYNGEE. Unmatched junction bases numbered 6, after V lost 1 base and J lost 4 bases. CDR3 size: 16 residues. This chain's CDR3 is CASSVFGQGAPTEAFF. In DNA, the CDR3 is TGTGCCAGCAGCGTATTTGGACAGGGGGCTCCCACTGAAGCTTTCTTT.